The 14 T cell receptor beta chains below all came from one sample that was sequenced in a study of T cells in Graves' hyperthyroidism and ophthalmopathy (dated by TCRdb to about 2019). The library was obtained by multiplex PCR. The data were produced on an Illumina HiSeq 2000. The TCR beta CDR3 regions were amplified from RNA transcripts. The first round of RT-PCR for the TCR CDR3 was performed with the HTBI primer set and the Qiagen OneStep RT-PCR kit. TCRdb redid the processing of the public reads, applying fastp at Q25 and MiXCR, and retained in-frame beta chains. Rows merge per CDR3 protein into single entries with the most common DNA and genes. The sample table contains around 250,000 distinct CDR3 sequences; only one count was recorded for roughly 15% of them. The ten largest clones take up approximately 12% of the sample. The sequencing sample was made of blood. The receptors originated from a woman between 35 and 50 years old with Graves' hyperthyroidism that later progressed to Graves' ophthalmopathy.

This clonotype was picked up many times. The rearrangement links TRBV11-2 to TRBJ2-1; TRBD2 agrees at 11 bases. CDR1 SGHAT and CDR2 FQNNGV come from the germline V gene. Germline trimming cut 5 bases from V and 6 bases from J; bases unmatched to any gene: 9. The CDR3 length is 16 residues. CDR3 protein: CASSPPRGTSGNEQFF. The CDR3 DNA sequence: TGTGCCAGCAGCCCCCCAAGGGGGACTAGCGGCAATGAGCAGTTCTTC.

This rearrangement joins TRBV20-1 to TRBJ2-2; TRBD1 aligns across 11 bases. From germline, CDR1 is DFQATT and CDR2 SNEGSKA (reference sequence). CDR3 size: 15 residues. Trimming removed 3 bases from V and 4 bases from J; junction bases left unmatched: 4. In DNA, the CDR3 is TGCAGTGCTAGGGACAGGGGGCTAATCACCGGGGAGCTGTTTTTT. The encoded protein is CSARDRGLITGELFF.

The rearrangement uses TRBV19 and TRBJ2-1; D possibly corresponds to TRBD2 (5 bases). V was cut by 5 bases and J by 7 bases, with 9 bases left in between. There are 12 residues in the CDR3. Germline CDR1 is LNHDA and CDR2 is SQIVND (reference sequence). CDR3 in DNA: TGTGCCAGTAGTGAGAGGGTAAATGAGCAGTTCTTC. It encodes CASSERVNEQFF.

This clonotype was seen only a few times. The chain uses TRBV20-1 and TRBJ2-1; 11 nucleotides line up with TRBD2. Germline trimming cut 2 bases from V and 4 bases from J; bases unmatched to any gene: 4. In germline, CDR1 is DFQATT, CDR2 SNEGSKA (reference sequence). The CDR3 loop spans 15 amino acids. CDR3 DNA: TGCAGTGCTAGAACCGGGACTAGCGGATACAATGAGCAGTTCTTC. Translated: CSARTGTSGYNEQFF.

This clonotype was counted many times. This CDR3 reads CASSFKQGYYEQYF. For the CDR3, the DNA is TGTGCCAGCAGCTTCAAACAGGGCTACTACGAGCAGTACTTC. The rearrangement links TRBV7-8 to TRBJ2-7; D possibly corresponds to TRBD1 (6 bases). The CDR3 totals 14 residues. Trimming took 3 bases from V and 3 from J, leaving 12 bases between them. Looked up from germline, CDR1 is SGHVS and CDR2 is FQNEAQ.

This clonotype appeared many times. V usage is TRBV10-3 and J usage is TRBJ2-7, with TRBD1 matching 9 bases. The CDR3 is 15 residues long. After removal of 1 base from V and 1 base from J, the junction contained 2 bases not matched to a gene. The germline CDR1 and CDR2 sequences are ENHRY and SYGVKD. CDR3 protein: CAISELDRGSYEQYF. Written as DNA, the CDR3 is TGTGCCATCAGTGAGTTGGACAGGGGATCCTACGAGCAGTACTTC.

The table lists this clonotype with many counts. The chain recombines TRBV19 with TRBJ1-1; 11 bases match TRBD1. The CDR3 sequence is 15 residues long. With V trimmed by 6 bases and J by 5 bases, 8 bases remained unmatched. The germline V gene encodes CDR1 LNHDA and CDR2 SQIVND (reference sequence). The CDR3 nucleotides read TGTGCCAGTAGCGGGACAGGGGGGTTTCGAACTGAAGCTTTCTTT. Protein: CASSGTGGFRTEAFF.

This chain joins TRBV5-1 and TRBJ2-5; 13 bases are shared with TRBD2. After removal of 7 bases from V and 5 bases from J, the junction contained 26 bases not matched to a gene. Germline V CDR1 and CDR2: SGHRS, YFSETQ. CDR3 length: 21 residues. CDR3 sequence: CASRQLAGGPFYVVKGETQYF. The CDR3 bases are TGCGCCAGCCGCCAACTAGCGGGAGGGCCCTTTTACGTCGTAAAAGGGGAGACCCAGTACTTC.

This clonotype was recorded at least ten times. The CDR3 here is CASSQVWNSPLHF. CDR3 bases: TGTGCCAGCAGCCAAGTCTGGAATTCACCCCTCCACTTT. The gene calls are TRBV14 and TRBJ1-6; D is ambiguous. Germline V CDR1 and CDR2: SGHDN, FVKESK. Trimming stripped 1 base from V and 7 bases from J, with 5 bases between. The CDR3 sequence is 13 residues long.

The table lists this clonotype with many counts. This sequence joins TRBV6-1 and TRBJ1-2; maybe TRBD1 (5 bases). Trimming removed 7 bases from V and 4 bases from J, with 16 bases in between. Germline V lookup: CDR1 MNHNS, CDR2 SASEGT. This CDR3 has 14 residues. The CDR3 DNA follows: TGTGCCAGCATGGGGCGGGGCCGGGGCTATGGCTACACCTTC. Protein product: CASMGRGRGYGYTF.

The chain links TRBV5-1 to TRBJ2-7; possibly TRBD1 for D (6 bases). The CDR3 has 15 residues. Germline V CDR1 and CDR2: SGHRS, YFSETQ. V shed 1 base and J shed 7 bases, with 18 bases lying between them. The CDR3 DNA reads TGCGCCAGCAGCTTGCTGGGGGCGGGCCCGGAGGAGCAGTACTTC. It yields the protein CASSLLGAGPEEQYF.

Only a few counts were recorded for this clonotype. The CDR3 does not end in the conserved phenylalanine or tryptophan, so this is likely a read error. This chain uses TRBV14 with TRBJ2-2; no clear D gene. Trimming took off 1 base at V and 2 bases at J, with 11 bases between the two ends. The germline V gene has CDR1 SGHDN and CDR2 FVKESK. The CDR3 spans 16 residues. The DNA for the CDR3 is TGTGCCAGCAGCCAAGCACCCACGTACAACACCGGGGAGCTGTTTTCT. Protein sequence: CASSQAPTYNTGELFS.

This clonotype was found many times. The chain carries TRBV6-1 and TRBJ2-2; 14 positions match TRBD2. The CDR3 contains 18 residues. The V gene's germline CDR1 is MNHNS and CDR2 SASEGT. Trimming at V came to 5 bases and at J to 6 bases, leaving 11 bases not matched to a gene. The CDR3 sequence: CASSPGLAGGLGAGELFF. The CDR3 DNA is TGTGCCAGCAGTCCTGGACTAGCGGGAGGACTGGGGGCCGGGGAGCTGTTTTTT.

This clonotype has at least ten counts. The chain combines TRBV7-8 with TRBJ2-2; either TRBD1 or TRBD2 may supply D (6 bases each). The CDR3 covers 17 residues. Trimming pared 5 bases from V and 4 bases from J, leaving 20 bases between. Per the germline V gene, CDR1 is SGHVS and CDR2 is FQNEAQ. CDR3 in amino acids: CASSDRRVGAGTGELFF. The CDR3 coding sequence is TGTGCCAGCAGCGATCGGAGGGTGGGGGCCGGCACCGGGGAGCTGTTTTTT.